These 12 T cell receptor beta chains were all obtained from the same sample, sequenced in a study of Ad26.COV2.S vaccination and SARS-CoV-2 variants. The protocol was immunoSEQ multiplex PCR, while the TCRdb copy is restricted to in-frame clones and leaves out a portion. The data hold under 600,000 clones, with 89% observed a single time. Treatment indicated: around 19 received Ad26.COV2.S at low or high dose, single or two shots; about 5 received placebo; per-sample allocation not given. Sampling was performed 63 days after the first vaccine or placebo injection. Material: peripheral blood, obtained in a trial of Ad26.COV2.S vaccine versus placebo. Receptors were obtained from a person aged 18-65 years who received the Ad26.COV2.S COVID-19 vaccine or a placebo.

This chain links TRBV6-6 with TRBJ1-6; TRBD1 matches 7 bases. The CDR3 is 16 residues long. J lost 8 bases, V lost 2 bases, and 9 bases had no gene match. Germline-derived CDR1 and CDR2 are MNHNY and SVGAGI (reference sequence). The CDR3 protein is CASSYGRYRGDSPLHF. CDR3 coding DNA: TGTGCCAGCAGTTACGGCCGGTACAGGGGAGATTCACCCCTCCACTTT.

This rearrangement joins TRBV28 to TRBJ1-1; D is unresolved. The CDR3 is made up of 15 amino acids. The germline CDR1 and CDR2 sequences are MDHEN and SYDVKM. V lost 5 bases, J lost 1 base, and 14 bases lay in between. The CDR3 region has the DNA TGTGCCAGCAGTCCCTCCGGGGTTGGGAACACTGAAGCTTTCTTT. Translated: CASSPSGVGNTEAFF.

The chain links TRBV24-1 to TRBJ2-5; 7 bases map to TRBD2. This CDR3 is 15 amino acids long. The junction had 6 bases not matched to a gene; V was cut back by 3 bases and J by 3 bases. The germline CDR1 and CDR2 sequences are KGHDR and SFDVKD. The CDR3 reads CATSDPASGEETQYF. The CDR3, as DNA: TGTGCCACCAGTGATCCCGCTAGCGGAGAAGAGACCCAGTACTTC.

The V gene is TRBV7-2, the J gene TRBJ2-3; 8 positions agree with TRBD1. V lost 3 bases and J lost 2; bases outside the gene matches: 4. The CDR3 is 15 amino acids. Germline values: CDR1 SGHTA, CDR2 FQGNSA. CDR3 sequence: CASSLAGGFTDTQYF. The DNA for the CDR3 is TGTGCCAGCAGCTTGGCAGGGGGCTTCACAGATACGCAGTATTTT.

The chain links TRBV28 to TRBJ2-3; D possibly matches TRBD1 or TRBD2 (5 bases each). The germline V gene has CDR1 MDHEN and CDR2 SYDVKM. V was cut by 5 bases and J by 5 bases, with 14 bases left in between. This CDR3 region has 14 residues. CDR3 protein: CASSVSGTGDTQYF. CDR3 in DNA: TGTGCCAGCAGTGTATCAGGGACCGGAGATACGCAGTATTTT.

Written as DNA, the CDR3 is TGTGCCAGCAGTCCAACCGGGACACCCTACGAGCAGTACTTC. It yields the protein CASSPTGTPYEQYF. The V gene is TRBV6-5, the J gene TRBJ2-7; D is possibly TRBD1 (6 bases). CDR3 length: 14 amino acids. V lost 5 bases and J 2 bases, leaving 13 bases between the germline ends. From germline, CDR1 is MNHEY and CDR2 SVGAGI.

This clone was seen only once. The chain joins TRBV5-1 to TRBJ2-1; 13 nucleotides line up with TRBD2. CDR3 size: 15 residues. V gave up 0 bases and J gave up 7 bases; unmatched junction bases: 1. Germline V CDR1 and CDR2: SGHRS, YFSETQ. As DNA, the CDR3 is TGCGCCAGCAGCTTGGGGACTAGCGGGAGTAATGAGCAGTTCTTC. As protein: CASSLGTSGSNEQFF.

The V gene is TRBV5-1, the J gene TRBJ1-3; perhaps TRBD1 as D (5 bases). Trimming left V 5 bases short and J 2 bases short, with 14 bases between. The CDR3 runs 15 residues. Germline CDR1 reads SGHRS; CDR2 reads YFSETQ. The DNA of the CDR3 is TGCGCCAGCAGGACAGTAGCTACGCCTGGAAACACCATATATTTT. Protein sequence: CASRTVATPGNTIYF. The whole variable domain, filled in from reference TRBV5-1 and TRBJ1-3, reads KAGVTQTPRYLIKTRGQQVTLSCSPISGHRSVSWYQQTPGQGLQFLFEYFSETQRNKGNFPGRFSGRQFSNSRSEMNVSTLELGDSALYLCASRTVATPGNTIYFGEGSWLTVV.

CDR3 nucleotide sequence: TGTGCCAGCAGCTTAGGCCACACCACTAGCACAGATACGCAGTATTTT. Amino acids: CASSLGHTTSTDTQYF. The chain uses TRBV7-9 and TRBJ2-3; D remains unclear. Germline V gene data show CDR1 as SEHNR and CDR2 as FQNEAQ (reference sequence). The V and J ends lost 1 base and 0 bases respectively, with 11 bases between them. The CDR3 consists of 16 residues. Full variable domain (rest looked up from reference TRBV7-9 and TRBJ2-3): DTGVSQNPRHKITKRGQNVTFRCDPISEHNRLYWYRQTLGQGPEFLTYFQNEAQLEKSRLLSDRFSAERPKGSFSTLEIQRTEQGDSAMYLCASSLGHTTSTDTQYFGPGTRLTVL.

V and J are TRBV12-3 or TRBV12-4 and TRBJ1-1; D not resolved. The V end was cut by 1 base, the J end by 1 base, with 4 bases between. This CDR3 contains 13 residues. CDR3 region: CASSLGENTEAFF. CDR3 in DNA: TGTGCCAGCAGTTTAGGGGAGAACACTGAAGCTTTCTTT.

The chain carries TRBV27 and TRBJ2-1; TRBD2 aligns across 9 bases. The V gene's germline CDR1 is MNHEY and CDR2 SMNVEV (reference sequence). V was pared by 1 base and J by 0 bases, with 7 bases of the junction left unmatched. The CDR3 runs 18 residues. CDR3 region: CASSLFSGRTSSYNEQFF. CDR3 nucleotide sequence: TGTGCCAGCAGTTTATTTAGCGGGAGAACCAGCTCCTACAATGAGCAGTTCTTC.

The V gene is TRBV30, the J gene TRBJ2-1; no clear D gene. Germline V gives CDR1 GTSNPN, CDR2 SVGIG (reference sequence). Between the trimmed V and J ends, which lost 0 bases and 8 bases, there was a span of 8 bases. This CDR3 is 12 amino acids long. CDR3 DNA: TGTGCCTGGAGTGTAGTTGTAGATGAGCAGTTCTTC. It is translated as CAWSVVVDEQFF.